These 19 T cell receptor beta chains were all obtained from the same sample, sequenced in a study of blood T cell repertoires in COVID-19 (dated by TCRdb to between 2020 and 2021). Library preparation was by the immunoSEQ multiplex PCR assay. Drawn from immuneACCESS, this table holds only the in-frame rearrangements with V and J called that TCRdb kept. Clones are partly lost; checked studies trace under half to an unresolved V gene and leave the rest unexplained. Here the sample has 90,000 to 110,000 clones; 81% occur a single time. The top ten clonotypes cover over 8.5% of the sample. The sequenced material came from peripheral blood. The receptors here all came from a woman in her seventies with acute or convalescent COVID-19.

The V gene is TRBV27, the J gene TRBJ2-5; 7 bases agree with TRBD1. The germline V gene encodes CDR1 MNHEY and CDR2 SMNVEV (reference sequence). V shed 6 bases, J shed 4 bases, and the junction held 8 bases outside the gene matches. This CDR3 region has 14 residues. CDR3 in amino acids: CASRRDRVGETQYF. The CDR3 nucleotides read TGTGCCAGCAGACGAGACAGGGTAGGAGAGACCCAGTACTTC.

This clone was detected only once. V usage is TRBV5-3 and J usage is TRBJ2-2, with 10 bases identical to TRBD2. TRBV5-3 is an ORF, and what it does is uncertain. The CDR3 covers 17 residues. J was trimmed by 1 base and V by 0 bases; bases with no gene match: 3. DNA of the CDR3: TGTGCCAGAAGCTTGGGCGGACTAGCGGAGAACACCGGGGAGCTGTTTTTT. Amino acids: CARSLGGLAENTGELFF.

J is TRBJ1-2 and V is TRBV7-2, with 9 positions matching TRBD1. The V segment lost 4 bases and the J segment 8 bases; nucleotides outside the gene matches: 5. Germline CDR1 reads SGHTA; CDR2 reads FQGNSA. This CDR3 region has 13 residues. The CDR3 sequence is CASSSTGGGGYTF. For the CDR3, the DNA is TGTGCCAGCAGCTCGACAGGGGGAGGGGGCTACACCTTC.

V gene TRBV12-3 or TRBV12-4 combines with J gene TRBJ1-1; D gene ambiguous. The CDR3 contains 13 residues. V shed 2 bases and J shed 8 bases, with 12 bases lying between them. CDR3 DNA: TGTGCCAGCAGTTTAATGGCAAACGGGGAAGCTTTCTTT. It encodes CASSLMANGEAFF.

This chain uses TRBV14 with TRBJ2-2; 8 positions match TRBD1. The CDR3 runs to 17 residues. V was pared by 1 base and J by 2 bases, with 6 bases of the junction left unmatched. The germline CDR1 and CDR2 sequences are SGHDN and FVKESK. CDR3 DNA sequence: TGTGCCAGCAGCCAAGTTGTAGGACAGGGCAACACCGGGGAGCTGTTTTTT. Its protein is CASSQVVGQGNTGELFF. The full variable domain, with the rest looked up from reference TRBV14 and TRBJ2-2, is EAGVTQFPSHSVIEKGQTVTLRCDPISGHDNLYWYRRVMGKEIKFLLHFVKESKQDESGMPNNRFLAERTGGTYSTLKVQPAELEDSGVYFCASSQVVGQGNTGELFFGEGSRLTVL.

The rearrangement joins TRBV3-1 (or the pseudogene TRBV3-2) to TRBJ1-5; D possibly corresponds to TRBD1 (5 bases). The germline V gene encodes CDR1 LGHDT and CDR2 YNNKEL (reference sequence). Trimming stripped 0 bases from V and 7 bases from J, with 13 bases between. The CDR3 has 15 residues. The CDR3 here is CASSQDPGVGQPQHF. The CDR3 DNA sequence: TGTGCCAGCAGCCAAGATCCGGGGGTCGGGCAGCCCCAGCATTTT.

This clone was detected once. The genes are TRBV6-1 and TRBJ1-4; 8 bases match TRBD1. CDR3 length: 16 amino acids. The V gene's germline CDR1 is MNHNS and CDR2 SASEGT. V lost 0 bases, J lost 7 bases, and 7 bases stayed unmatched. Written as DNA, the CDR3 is TGTGCCAGCAGTGAAGCTCGGGGACAGGTCTTTGAAAAACTGTTTTTT. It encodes CASSEARGQVFEKLFF.

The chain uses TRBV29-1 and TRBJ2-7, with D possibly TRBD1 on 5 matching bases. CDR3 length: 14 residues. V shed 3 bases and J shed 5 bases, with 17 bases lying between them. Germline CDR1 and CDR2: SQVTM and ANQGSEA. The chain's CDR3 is CSVDGQGAGDEQYF. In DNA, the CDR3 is TGCAGCGTTGATGGCCAGGGTGCCGGCGACGAGCAGTACTTC.

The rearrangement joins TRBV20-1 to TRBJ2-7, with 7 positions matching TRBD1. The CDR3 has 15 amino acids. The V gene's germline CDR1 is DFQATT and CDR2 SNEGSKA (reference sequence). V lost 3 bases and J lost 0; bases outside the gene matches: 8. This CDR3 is CSASSTGESSYEQYF. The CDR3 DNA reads TGCAGTGCTAGTAGTACAGGGGAAAGCTCCTACGAGCAGTACTTC.

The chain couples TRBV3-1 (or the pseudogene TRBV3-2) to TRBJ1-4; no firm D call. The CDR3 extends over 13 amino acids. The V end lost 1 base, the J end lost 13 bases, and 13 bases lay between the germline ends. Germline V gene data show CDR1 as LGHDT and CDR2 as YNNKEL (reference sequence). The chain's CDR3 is CASSQGRGRGLFF. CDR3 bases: TGTGCCAGCAGCCAAGGCCGAGGGAGAGGACTGTTTTTT.

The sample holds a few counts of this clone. DNA for the CDR3: TGTGCCTGGGCCCTAAAGGGGGCTTACGAGCAGTACTTC. Its protein is CAWALKGAYEQYF. The V and J genes are TRBV30 and TRBJ2-7; TRBD1 matches 7 bases. CDR3 size: 13 residues. The germline gives CDR1 GTSNPN, CDR2 SVGIG (reference sequence). V was clipped by 5 bases and J by 4 bases; unmatched bases: 8.

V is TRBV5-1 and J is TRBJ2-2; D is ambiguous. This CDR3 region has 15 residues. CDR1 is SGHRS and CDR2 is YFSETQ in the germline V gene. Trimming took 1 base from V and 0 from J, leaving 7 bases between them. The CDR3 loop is CASSLSAANTGELFF. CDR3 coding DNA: TGCGCCAGCAGCTTGTCGGCGGCGAACACCGGGGAGCTGTTTTTT.

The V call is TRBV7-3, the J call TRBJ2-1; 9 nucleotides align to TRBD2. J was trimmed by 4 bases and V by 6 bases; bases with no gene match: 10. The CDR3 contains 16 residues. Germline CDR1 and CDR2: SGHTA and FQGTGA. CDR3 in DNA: TGTGCCAGCAGACCGGGGAGACTAGCGGCATACAATGAGCAGTTCTTC. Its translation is CASRPGRLAAYNEQFF.

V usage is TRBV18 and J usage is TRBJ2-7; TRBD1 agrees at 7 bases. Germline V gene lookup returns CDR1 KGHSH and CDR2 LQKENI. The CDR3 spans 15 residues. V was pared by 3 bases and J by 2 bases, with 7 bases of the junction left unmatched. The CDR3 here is CASSPSGDSAYEQYF. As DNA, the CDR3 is TGTGCCAGCTCACCCTCCGGGGACAGTGCCTACGAGCAGTACTTC.

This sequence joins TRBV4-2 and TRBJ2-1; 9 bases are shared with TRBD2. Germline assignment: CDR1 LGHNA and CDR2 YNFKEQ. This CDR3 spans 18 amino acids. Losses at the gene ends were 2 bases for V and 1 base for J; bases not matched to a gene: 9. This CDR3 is CASSQWGLARASYNEQFF. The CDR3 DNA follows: TGTGCCAGCAGCCAATGGGGACTAGCTCGGGCATCCTACAATGAGCAGTTCTTC.

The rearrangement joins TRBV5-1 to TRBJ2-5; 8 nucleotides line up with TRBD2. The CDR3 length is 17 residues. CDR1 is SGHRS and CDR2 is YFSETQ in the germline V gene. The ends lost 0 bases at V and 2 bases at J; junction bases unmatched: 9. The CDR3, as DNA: TGCGCCAGCAGCTTGGCCGGGGTAGCGGGGAATCAAGAGACCCAGTACTTC. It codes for CASSLAGVAGNQETQYF.

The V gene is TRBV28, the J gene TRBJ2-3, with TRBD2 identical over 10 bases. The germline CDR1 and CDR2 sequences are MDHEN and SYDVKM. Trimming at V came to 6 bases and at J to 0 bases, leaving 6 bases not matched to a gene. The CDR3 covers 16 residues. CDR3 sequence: CASRMGTSDSTDTQYF. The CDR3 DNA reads TGTGCCAGCAGAATGGGGACTAGCGACAGCACAGATACGCAGTATTTT. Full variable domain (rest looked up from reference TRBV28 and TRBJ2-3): DVKVTQSSRYLVKRTGEKVFLECVQDMDHENMFWYRQDPGLGLRLIYFSYDVKMKEKGDIPEGYSVSREKKERFSLILESASTNQTSMYLCASRMGTSDSTDTQYFGPGTRLTVL.

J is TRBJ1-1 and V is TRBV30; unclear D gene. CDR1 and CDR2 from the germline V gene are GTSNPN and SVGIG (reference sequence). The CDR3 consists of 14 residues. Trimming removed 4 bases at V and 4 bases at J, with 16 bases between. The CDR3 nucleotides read TGTGCCTGGACGGCGGACTGGCGGGGCACTGAAGCTTTCTTT. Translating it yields CAWTADWRGTEAFF.

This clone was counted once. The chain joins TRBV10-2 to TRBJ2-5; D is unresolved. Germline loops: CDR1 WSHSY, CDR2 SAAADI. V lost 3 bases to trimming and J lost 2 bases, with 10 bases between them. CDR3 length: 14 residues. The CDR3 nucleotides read TGCGCCAGCAGTGAACTACGGATACAAGAGACCCAGTACTTC. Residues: CASSELRIQETQYF.